Detailed here is one TCR beta chain. Its antigen remains unknown. These data originate in a study of T-cell memory formation after mild COVID-19. Points from the study as a whole: Pre-infection memory showed some responding clones, and this suggested that cross-reactive memory joined. CD4+ contracting clones were found mainly in CM and EM, and CD8+ ones in EMRA. Later expanders leaned CD4+, whereas clones that contracted between day 15 and 85 were balanced CD4/CD8.

From germline, CDR1 is DFQATT and CDR2 SNEGSKA (reference sequence). V lost 1 base and J lost 4; bases outside the gene matches: 6. This CDR3 is 14 amino acids long. Employing constant-segment primers, 5'RACE generated TCR alpha and TCR beta cDNA libraries bearing sample barcodes and UMIs. MiXCR, applied by TCRdb to the 5' RACE reads, yields one record per CDR3 protein. Here the sample spans approximately 65,000 distinct CDR3 sequences, roughly a sixth being singletons. The genes are TRBV20-1 and TRBJ2-7; 8 nucleotides align to TRBD2. The sequence derives from an adult woman who had mild COVID-19 (a few samples of this study predate the infection). Cell type and time point are not known. Sequenced sample: PBMCs or a T cell subset sorted from them (not recorded which). In DNA, the CDR3 is TGCAGTGCTAGAGGGACCAGCGGGGGATACGAGCAGTACGTC. This gives the protein CSARGTSGGYEQYV.